These 31 T cell receptor beta chains were sequenced from one sample in a study of T cell changes during pregnancy in multiple sclerosis. Assay: immunoSEQ multiplex PCR; the TCRdb copy retains only in-frame clones and omits some. Of approximately 96,000 clones in the sample, around 92% are singletons; the top ten hold around 2.1%. The sample here was peripheral blood, taken after pregnancy. These receptors originate from a female donor in good health, enrolled as a control in a pregnancy study.

The rearrangement uses TRBV19 and TRBJ2-1; TRBD2 aligns across 16 bases. The J segment lost 7 bases and the V segment lost 7 bases, leaving 10 bases of the junction unmatched. Germline V gene lookup returns CDR1 LNHDA and CDR2 SQIVND (reference sequence). The CDR3 is 17 amino acids. The CDR3 here is CASNGAGTSGRGNEQFF. CDR3 nucleotide sequence: TGTGCCAGTAATGGGGCAGGGACTAGCGGGAGGGGAAATGAGCAGTTCTTC.

CDR3 sequence reads: CASSNTGSHEQFF. Written as DNA, the CDR3 is TGTGCCAGCAGTAATACAGGGTCCCATGAGCAGTTCTTC. This chain connects TRBV27 to TRBJ2-1, with a weak D call TRBD1 (6 bases). The CDR3 extends over 13 amino acids. The V gene's germline CDR1 is MNHEY and CDR2 SMNVEV (reference sequence). Trimming removed 5 bases from V and 8 bases from J, with 13 bases in between.

The V call is TRBV29-1, the J call TRBJ2-1, with D perhaps matching TRBD2 (6 bases). V was shortened by 8 bases and J by 8 bases, with 10 bases between the two germline ends. The CDR3 runs 10 residues. CDR1 is SQVTM, CDR2 ANQGSEA, per germline. The CDR3 is CSSGVDEQFF. The CDR3 DNA sequence: TGCAGCTCGGGGGTGGATGAGCAGTTCTTC.

The CDR3 DNA reads TGTGCCAGCAGCGAACTAGCAGGGTCCTACGAGCAGTACTTC. This sequence encodes CASSELAGSYEQYF. The chain is built from TRBV9 and TRBJ2-7, with D maybe TRBD2 (6 bases). V was cut by 3 bases and J by 1 base, with 11 bases left in between. CDR3 size: 14 residues. The germline CDR1 and CDR2 sequences are SGDLS and YYNGEE.

This clone showed up just once. The rearrangement joins TRBV23-1 to TRBJ1-2; TRBD1 matches at 9 bases. TRBV23-1 is an ORF, and what it does is uncertain. This CDR3 has 16 amino acids. V trimming: 0 bases; J trimming: 7 bases; junction bases outside the gene matches: 9. The CDR3 DNA is TGCGCCAGCAGTCAATCAAAAAAACAGGGGGCGTTTGGCTACACCTTC. Translated: CASSQSKKQGAFGYTF.

The CDR3 is CASSLWGQNYEQYF. DNA for the CDR3: TGTGCCAGCAGCTTGTGGGGACAGAACTACGAGCAGTACTTC. V and J are TRBV5-8 and TRBJ2-7; 7 bases agree with TRBD1. J was trimmed by 3 bases and V by 1 base; bases with no gene match: 4. Germline values: CDR1 SGHTS, CDR2 YDEGEE. The CDR3 is 14 residues long.

V and J are TRBV11-2 and TRBJ2-7; no firm D call. Germline V lookup: CDR1 SGHAT, CDR2 FQNNGV. The V end lost 1 base, the J end lost 6 bases, and 13 bases lay between the germline ends. The CDR3 consists of 14 residues. The CDR3 protein is CASSLGVSPFEQYF. The DNA of the CDR3 is TGTGCCAGCAGCTTAGGTGTGTCCCCCTTCGAGCAGTACTTC.

This rearrangement joins TRBV13 to TRBJ1-2, with D perhaps matching TRBD1 (5 bases). The germline gives CDR1 PRHDT, CDR2 FYEKMQ (reference sequence). Between the trimmed V and J ends, which lost 5 bases and 5 bases, there was a span of 15 bases. The CDR3 extends over 14 amino acids. CDR3 nucleotides: TGTGCCAGCAGCCTCAGGGTAGAGTCTTATGGCTACACCTTC. It is translated as CASSLRVESYGYTF.

The chain is built from TRBV11-2 and TRBJ2-3; the D is unclear. The CDR3 loop spans 13 amino acids. Trimming pared 2 bases from V and 4 bases from J, leaving 7 bases between. Germline V gene sequence: CDR1 SGHAT, CDR2 FQNNGV. The CDR3 DNA reads as TGTGCCAGCAGCTTACAGGTTCCAGATACGCAGTATTTT. Amino acid sequence: CASSLQVPDTQYF. Looking up the rest from reference TRBV11-2 and TRBJ2-3 gives the full variable domain: EAGVAQSPRYKIIEKRQSVAFWCNPISGHATLYWYQQILGQGPKLLIQFQNNGVVDDSQLPKDRFSAERLKGVDSTLKIQPAKLEDSAVYLCASSLQVPDTQYFGPGTRLTVL.

V gene TRBV30 combines with J gene TRBJ2-1, with D possibly TRBD2 on 6 matching bases. The ends were cut back, 7 bases at V and 0 bases at J, with 13 bases in the middle. The germline V gene has CDR1 GTSNPN and CDR2 SVGIG (reference sequence). CDR3 size: 14 residues. The CDR3 region has the DNA TGTGCCTCCTCTGCGGGGTCCTCCTACAATGAGCAGTTCTTC. Protein: CASSAGSSYNEQFF.

This chain uses TRBV27 with TRBJ1-2; no clear D. Trimming took off 1 base at V and 2 bases at J, with 5 bases between the two ends. The CDR3 runs 13 residues. CDR1 is MNHEY, CDR2 SMNVEV, per germline (reference sequence). CDR3 region: CASSLWPNYGYTF. The CDR3 nucleotides read TGTGCCAGCAGTTTATGGCCAAACTATGGCTACACCTTC.

The chain links TRBV5-1 to TRBJ2-5; 12 bases are shared with TRBD1. CDR1 SGHRS and CDR2 YFSETQ come from the germline V gene. The junction had 2 bases not matched to a gene; V was cut back by 4 bases and J by 4 bases. CDR3 size: 14 residues. The DNA of the CDR3 is TGCGCCAGCAGCCGGGACAGGGGGCGAGAGACCCAGTACTTC. Translating gives CASSRDRGRETQYF.

V and J are TRBV29-1 and TRBJ2-1; no definite D call. The V end was cut by 2 bases, the J end by 3 bases, with 8 bases between. The germline V gene encodes CDR1 SQVTM and CDR2 ANQGSEA. The CDR3 consists of 13 residues. The DNA for the CDR3 is TGCAGCGTTGAATGGAGATACTACAATGAGCAGTTCTTC. As protein: CSVEWRYYNEQFF.

The rearrangement joins TRBV29-1 to TRBJ2-7, with 7 positions matching TRBD1. Trimming at V came to 3 bases and at J to 2 bases, leaving 4 bases not matched to a gene. CDR3 length equals 13 residues. CDR1 SQVTM and CDR2 ANQGSEA come from the germline V gene. DNA of the CDR3: TGCAGCGTTGATGCCGGACAGGCCTACGAGCAGTACTTC. Its protein is CSVDAGQAYEQYF.

V and J are TRBV19 and TRBJ2-7, with D maybe TRBD2 (6 bases). Looked up from germline, CDR1 is LNHDA and CDR2 is SQIVND (reference sequence). Trimming removed 6 bases from V and 4 bases from J, with 16 bases in between. The CDR3 runs to 14 residues. This CDR3 reads CASSTPGSMYEQYF. The CDR3 DNA is TGTGCCAGTAGCACACCCGGGAGTATGTACGAGCAGTACTTC.

The chain couples TRBV11-3 to TRBJ2-3; weak D call: TRBD2 (5 bases). The ends were cut back, 8 bases at V and 6 bases at J, with 15 bases in the middle. From germline, CDR1 is SGHNT and CDR2 YENEEA. The CDR3 totals 13 residues. The CDR3 sequence is CASSVRRRDTQYF. The CDR3 DNA reads TGTGCCAGCTCAGTAAGGAGGCGGGATACGCAGTATTTT.

J is TRBJ2-1 and V is TRBV5-5; 7 bases agree with TRBD2. The V segment lost 4 bases and the J segment 10 bases; nucleotides outside the gene matches: 11. The CDR3 is 14 residues long. Germline values: CDR1 SGHKS, CDR2 YYEKEE (reference sequence). The CDR3 here is CASSRTYLAEEQFF. The CDR3 coding sequence is TGTGCCAGCAGCCGAACATATCTAGCGGAAGAGCAGTTCTTC. Based on the CDR3 plus reference TRBV5-5 and TRBJ2-1, the full variable domain is DAGVTQSPTHLIKTRGQQVTLRCSPISGHKSVSWYQQVLGQGPQFIFQYYEKEERGRGNFPDRFSARQFPNYSSELNVNALLLGDSALYLCASSRTYLAEEQFFGPGTRLTVL.

The genes are TRBV27 and TRBJ2-1; a weak D match, TRBD2 (6 bases). Germline V gene data show CDR1 as MNHEY and CDR2 as SMNVEV (reference sequence). The CDR3 has 15 residues. Trimming removed 5 bases at V and 4 bases at J, with 15 bases between. CDR3 region: CASSPGAGIYNEQFF. CDR3 in DNA: TGTGCCAGCAGTCCCGGCGCGGGAATATACAATGAGCAGTTCTTC.

This clone was recorded once. The chain couples TRBV9 to TRBJ2-5, with 11 bases that match TRBD1. Per the germline V gene, CDR1 is SGDLS and CDR2 is YYNGEE. This CDR3 spans 17 amino acids. V shed 5 bases, J shed 5 bases, and the junction held 14 bases outside the gene matches. CDR3 protein: CASSITLGQGAGETQYF. DNA for the CDR3: TGTGCCAGCAGTATAACCCTCGGACAGGGGGCCGGGGAGACCCAGTACTTC. The full variable domain, in which reference TRBV9 and TRBJ2-5 provide the parts outside the CDR3, is DSGVTQTPKHLITATGQRVTLRCSPRSGDLSVYWYQQSLDQGLQFLIQYYNGEERAKGNILERFSAQQFPDLHSELNLSSLELGDSALYFCASSITLGQGAGETQYFGPGTRLLVL.

This sequence joins TRBV19 and TRBJ2-5, with 12 bases aligning to TRBD2. V shed 4 bases and J 5 bases; nucleotides not matched to a gene: 8. This CDR3 is built from 16 residues. Germline V gives CDR1 LNHDA, CDR2 SQIVND (reference sequence). Written as DNA, the CDR3 is TGTGCCAGTAGTACTAGCGGGGGGGCGGTAACGGAGACCCAGTACTTC. It yields the protein CASSTSGGAVTETQYF.

The V gene is TRBV29-1, the J gene TRBJ2-5; 13 bases line up with TRBD2. V lost 5 bases and J lost 5; bases outside the gene matches: 5. This CDR3 contains 14 residues. Looked up from germline, CDR1 is SQVTM and CDR2 is ANQGSEA. In DNA, the CDR3 is TGCAGCGTTTACTGGACTAGCGGGGGCGAGACCCAGTACTTC. Amino acids: CSVYWTSGGETQYF.

The chain combines TRBV6-1 with TRBJ2-3, with 12 bases matching TRBD2. J gave up 6 bases and V 4 bases, and 14 bases lay outside the gene matches. CDR3 size: 18 residues. Per the germline V gene, CDR1 is MNHNS and CDR2 is SASEGT. The CDR3 protein is CASSGYRTSGTQQDTQYF. The CDR3 DNA is TGTGCCAGCAGTGGATACCGGACTAGCGGGACCCAGCAGGATACGCAGTATTTT.

This chain joins TRBV6-5 and TRBJ1-1; tentatively, D is TRBD1 (6 bases). Trimming removed 2 bases at V and 2 bases at J, with 9 bases between. Germline loops: CDR1 MNHEY, CDR2 SVGAGI. The CDR3 is made up of 14 amino acids. In DNA, the CDR3 is TGTGCCAGCAGTTACAGGGGGTTCAACACTGAAGCTTTCTTT. Translating it yields CASSYRGFNTEAFF.

The chain links TRBV6-5 to TRBJ2-1; TRBD1 aligns across 10 bases. The J segment lost 9 bases and the V segment lost 5 bases, leaving 7 bases of the junction unmatched. This CDR3 comprises 14 residues. Germline V gene data show CDR1 as MNHEY and CDR2 as SVGAGI. The CDR3 DNA reads as TGTGCCAGCAGTCCGACGGACAGGGGGGGTGAGCAGTTCTTC. Its protein product is CASSPTDRGGEQFF.

V and J are TRBV5-6 and TRBJ2-5, with TRBD2 identical over 8 bases. Germline CDR1 is SGHDT and CDR2 is YYEEEE. V lost 1 base to trimming and J lost 2 bases; unmatched junction nucleotides: 7. The CDR3 spans 16 residues. In DNA form, the CDR3 reads TGTGCCAGCAGCTTGCCGGGACTAGATGGGCAAGAGACCCAGTACTTC. Encoded protein: CASSLPGLDGQETQYF.

The V and J genes are TRBV27 and TRBJ2-3; D gene ambiguous. The CDR3 loop spans 13 amino acids. Germline V gives CDR1 MNHEY, CDR2 SMNVEV (reference sequence). Between the trimmed V and J ends, which lost 3 bases and 0 bases, there was a span of 4 bases. The CDR3 nucleotides are TGTGCCAGCAGTTTTCATAGCACAGATACGCAGTATTTT. Its protein is CASSFHSTDTQYF.

The rearrangement uses TRBV6-5 and TRBJ2-5; possibly TRBD2 for D (5 bases). Deletions cut 6 bases from V and 5 bases from J, with 16 bases between. The CDR3 has 14 amino acids. The germline gives CDR1 MNHEY, CDR2 SVGAGI. The DNA of the CDR3 is TGTGCCAGCAGCGCGCGGGCCGCCTGGGAGACCCAGTACTTC. Translation: CASSARAAWETQYF.

The chain carries TRBV5-4 and TRBJ1-1; D ambiguous. CDR3 length: 14 amino acids. V lost 0 bases to trimming and J lost 0 bases, with 6 bases between them. Per the germline V gene, CDR1 is SGHNT and CDR2 is YYREEE (reference sequence). The CDR3 DNA sequence: TGTGCCAGCAGCTTGGCTTCGGTGAACACTGAAGCTTTCTTT. Its translation is CASSLASVNTEAFF.

The V gene is TRBV2, the J gene TRBJ2-1; the D gene is possibly TRBD2 (5 bases). V was cut by 5 bases and J by 8 bases, with 28 bases left in between. Germline V gives CDR1 SNHLY, CDR2 FYNNEI. This CDR3 comprises 18 residues. CDR3 amino acids: CASSHPLTSGLWGDEQFF. The DNA of the CDR3 is TGTGCCAGCAGTCATCCCCTTACGAGCGGCCTTTGGGGTGATGAGCAGTTCTTC.

This clone appeared a single time. The chain couples TRBV11-2 to TRBJ2-5; TRBD2 matches 7 bases. In germline, CDR1 is SGHAT, CDR2 FQNNGV. V was pared by 1 base and J by 4 bases, with 0 bases of the junction left unmatched. This CDR3 has 13 residues. The CDR3 DNA follows: TGTGCCAGCAGCTTAGTAGCGGGAGAGACCCAGTACTTC. Its protein is CASSLVAGETQYF.

The rearrangement links TRBV7-9 to TRBJ1-1, with no clear D. There are 14 residues in the CDR3. The V and J ends lost 2 bases and 4 bases respectively, with 11 bases between them. Per the germline V gene, CDR1 is SEHNR and CDR2 is FQNEAQ (reference sequence). CDR3 sequence reads: CASSLTSVSTEAFF. In DNA, the CDR3 is TGTGCCAGCAGCTTAACGTCGGTGAGCACTGAAGCTTTCTTT.